The rows below give T cell receptor beta chains drawn from one sample of a study of technical replicates of blood from a handful of donors. TCRdb's table, derived via immunoSEQ multiplex PCR, lists solely in-frame clones and lacks some. The sample lists tens of thousands of clones; around 90% were seen once. Sequenced sample: T cells isolated from PBMCs. These receptors were collected from a human donor in good health. Each CDR3 is given with its conserved first and last residue. The D gene is left open where the match is weak. Some rows mark clone size as missing; the rest say once, few, many or name a class of expanded clone.

length: 14; V: TRBV10-2; size: -; J: TRBJ2-7; D: TRBD2; DNA: TGCGCCAGCAGCGACGGACTAGCCTACTACGAGCAGTACTTC; CDR3: CASSDGLAYYEQYF
length: 15; V: TRBV28; size: -; J: TRBJ1-5; D: -; DNA: TGTGCCAGCACGGGGCGGGGGGAGAGCAATCAGCCCCAGCATTTT; CDR3: CASTGRGESNQPQHF
length: 15; V: TRBV15; size: -; J: TRBJ1-3; D: -; DNA: TGTGCCACCAGCAGAGATTCGGGAGCTGGAAACACCATATATTTT; CDR3: CATSRDSGAGNTIYF
length: 14; V: TRBV5-6; size: once; J: TRBJ2-1; D: -; DNA: TGTGCCAGCAGCTTGGCCCGGGGTTACAATGAGCAGTTCTTC; CDR3: CASSLARGYNEQFF
length: 16; V: TRBV27; size: -; J: TRBJ2-1; D: -; DNA: TGTGCCAGCAGTTTATCGGGGGACTTTCTGGGCAATGAGCAGTTCTTC; CDR3: CASSLSGDFLGNEQFF
length: 16; V: TRBV6-6; size: -; J: TRBJ2-7; D: TRBD2; DNA: TGTGCCAGCAGATACGGGGGACTAGCGGGAGGGTACGAGCAGTACTTC; CDR3: CASRYGGLAGGYEQYF
length: 13; V: TRBV29-1; size: -; J: TRBJ2-7; D: TRBD2; DNA: TGCAGCGCCCATGTAGCGGGAACCTACGAGCAGTACTTC; CDR3: CSAHVAGTYEQYF
length: 16; V: TRBV9; size: -; J: TRBJ1-4; D: TRBD1; DNA: TGTGCCAGCAGCACCTGGACAGGGGCAACTAATGAAAAACTGTTTTTT; CDR3: CASSTWTGATNEKLFF
length: 16; V: TRBV11-3; size: -; J: TRBJ1-1; D: -; DNA: TGTGCCAGCAGCTTAAATTTGGGGCGGAAGAACACTGAAGCTTTCTTT; CDR3: CASSLNLGRKNTEAFF
length: 15; V: TRBV7-6; size: -; J: TRBJ2-7; D: TRBD2; DNA: TGTGCCAGCAGCCGGACTAGCGGGAGGCTCGACGAGCAGTACTTC; CDR3: CASSRTSGRLDEQYF
length: 12; V: TRBV11-2; size: -; J: TRBJ2-7; D: -; DNA: TGTGCCAGCAGCTTAGTGGCGGAAGAGCAGTACTTC; CDR3: CASSLVAEEQYF
length: 15; V: TRBV4-1; size: -; J: TRBJ1-5; D: TRBD1; DNA: TGCGCCAGCAGCCAAGATGGTCAGGGGGATCAGCCCCAGCATTTT; CDR3: CASSQDGQGDQPQHF
length: 13; V: TRBV27; size: -; J: TRBJ2-2; D: -; DNA: TGTGCCAGCAGTTCACCAGGGGTGGGGGAGCTGTTTTTT; CDR3: CASSSPGVGELFF
length: 14; V: TRBV4-3; size: -; J: TRBJ1-5; D: -; DNA: TGCGCCAGCAGCCAAGACCGTTACAATCAGCCCCAGCATTTT; CDR3: CASSQDRYNQPQHF
length: 15; V: TRBV18; size: -; J: TRBJ1-2; D: TRBD1; DNA: TGTGCCAGCTCACCCCAGAACGGACAGGACTATGGCTACACCTTC; CDR3: CASSPQNGQDYGYTF
length: 12; V: TRBV2; size: -; J: TRBJ2-2; D: -; DNA: TGTGCCAGTACAGGGCCCCCCGGGGAGCTGTTTTTT; CDR3: CASTGPPGELFF
length: 13; V: TRBV2; size: -; J: TRBJ2-3; D: -; DNA: TGTGCCAGCAACGATCAGGGGTCAGATACGCAGTATTTT; CDR3: CASNDQGSDTQYF
length: 13; V: TRBV30; size: -; J: TRBJ2-1; D: TRBD2; DNA: TGTGCCTGGCTAGCGGGAGCTAACAATGAGCAGTTCTTC; CDR3: CAWLAGANNEQFF
length: 14; V: TRBV6-5; size: -; J: TRBJ2-7; D: TRBD1; DNA: TGTGCCAGCAGTTGGGACAGGGGGAACTACGAGCAGTACTTC; CDR3: CASSWDRGNYEQYF
length: 15; V: TRBV11-3; size: once; J: TRBJ2-1; D: TRBD1; DNA: TGTGCCAGCAGCCAGAGGACAGGCGCTTCCGATGAGCAGTTCTTC; CDR3: CASSQRTGASDEQFF
length: 18; V: TRBV7-7; size: -; J: TRBJ2-3; D: -; DNA: TGTGCTAGCAGTCACCACCTGGGATTGGGAGTGAGCACAGATACGCAGTATTTT; CDR3: CASSHHLGLGVSTDTQYF
length: 17; V: TRBV5-1; size: -; J: TRBJ2-7; D: TRBD2; DNA: TGCGCCAGCAGCTTGGTTTCCCTAGCGGGAGACACGTACGAGCAGTACTTC; CDR3: CASSLVSLAGDTYEQYF
length: 14; V: TRBV19; size: -; J: TRBJ2-5; D: TRBD2; DNA: TGTGCCAGTAGTTTGGGACTAGCGGGAGAGACCCAGTACTTC; CDR3: CASSLGLAGETQYF
length: 15; V: TRBV10-3; size: -; J: TRBJ2-7; D: -; DNA: TGTGCCATAACCTCCGGGGGGGACAGGGCCTACGAGCAGTACTTC; CDR3: CAITSGGDRAYEQYF
length: 12; V: TRBV11-3; size: -; J: TRBJ2-7; D: -; DNA: TGTGCCAGCAGCGAAACGAGTTACGAGCAGTACTTC; CDR3: CASSETSYEQYF
length: 15; V: TRBV2; size: many; J: TRBJ2-1; D: TRBD2; DNA: TGTGCCAGCAGTGAAGGCGGGAGGCCGGGGAATGAGCAGTTCTTC; CDR3: CASSEGGRPGNEQFF
length: 13; V: TRBV30; size: -; J: TRBJ1-1; D: TRBD1; DNA: TGTGCCTGGATGGGGGCAGGGGGCACTGAAGCTTTCTTT; CDR3: CAWMGAGGTEAFF
length: 15; V: TRBV28; size: -; J: TRBJ1-5; D: -; DNA: TGTGCCAGCAGCCCTCAGGGGAATAGCAATCAGCCCCAGCATTTT; CDR3: CASSPQGNSNQPQHF
length: 15; V: TRBV13; size: -; J: TRBJ2-1; D: TRBD2; DNA: TGTGCCAGCAGCACTGGGGCGGGAGGGGGGTCTGAGCAGTTCTTC; CDR3: CASSTGAGGGSEQFF
length: 13; V: TRBV11-1; size: -; J: TRBJ1-1; D: -; DNA: TGTGCCAGCAGCTTAGGGGCCAACACTGAAGCTTTCTTT; CDR3: CASSLGANTEAFF
length: 16; V: TRBV12-5; size: -; J: TRBJ2-7; D: TRBD2; DNA: TGTGCTAGTGCTCTTCTCCCCGGGACTAGTCCCTACGAGCAGTACTTC; CDR3: CASALLPGTSPYEQYF
length: 14; V: TRBV7-8; size: -; J: TRBJ2-7; D: TRBD1; DNA: TGTGCCAGCAGCCCGGACAGGGGGTCGGACGAGCAGTACTTC; CDR3: CASSPDRGSDEQYF
length: 17; V: TRBV5-1; size: -; J: TRBJ2-3; D: -; DNA: TGCGCCAGCAGCCCCCTGATACTAGCCCCGGGTACAGATACGCAGTATTTT; CDR3: CASSPLILAPGTDTQYF
length: 13; V: TRBV7-2; size: -; J: TRBJ1-5; D: TRBD1; DNA: TGTGCCAGCAGCCAGGGGGGTCCGGGGCCCCAGCATTTT; CDR3: CASSQGGPGPQHF
length: 14; V: TRBV11-2; size: -; J: TRBJ2-1; D: -; DNA: TGTGCCAGCAGCCAAACGGGACTCATCAGTGAGCAGTTCTTC; CDR3: CASSQTGLISEQFF
length: 14; V: TRBV5-4; size: few; J: TRBJ1-1; D: -; DNA: TGTGCCAGCAGCTTGGACCCGGGGAGCACTGAAGCTTTCTTT; CDR3: CASSLDPGSTEAFF
length: 14; V: TRBV2; size: once; J: TRBJ2-7; D: TRBD2; DNA: TGTGCCAGCAGGGTGGGACTAGAAGGGTACGAGCAGTACTTC; CDR3: CASRVGLEGYEQYF
length: 13; V: TRBV27; size: -; J: TRBJ1-1; D: TRBD1; DNA: TGTGCCAGCAGCATACCAGGGGGCACTGAAGCTTTCTTT; CDR3: CASSIPGGTEAFF
length: 15; V: TRBV19; size: -; J: TRBJ1-2; D: -; DNA: TGTGCCAGTAGTTTAACCAGGTGGACTAACTATGGCTACACCTTC; CDR3: CASSLTRWTNYGYTF
length: 15; V: TRBV9; size: -; J: TRBJ2-7; D: TRBD2; DNA: TGTGCCAGCAGCGTAGCATCCAGCGGGGGTTACGAGCAGTACTTC; CDR3: CASSVASSGGYEQYF
length: 14; V: TRBV5-4; size: -; J: TRBJ2-2; D: -; DNA: TGTGCCAGCAGCTTAGGCAGGGACACCGGGGAGCTGTTTTTT; CDR3: CASSLGRDTGELFF
length: 13; V: TRBV29-1; size: -; J: TRBJ1-2; D: -; DNA: TGCAGCGCCGAGACGGGACATAACTATGGCTACACCTTC; CDR3: CSAETGHNYGYTF
length: 14; V: TRBV7-9; size: -; J: TRBJ1-2; D: -; DNA: TGTGCCAGCAGCTTGAGCGGCAGTAACTATGGCTACACCTTC; CDR3: CASSLSGSNYGYTF
length: 15; V: TRBV28; size: -; J: TRBJ2-7; D: TRBD2; DNA: TGTGCCAGCAGTTCCCTGCGGGAGGGAAAATACGAGCAGTACTTC; CDR3: CASSSLREGKYEQYF